The 29 T cell receptor beta chains below come from one sample, sequenced in a study of shared T cell receptors in the human thymus. Data came from immunoSEQ multiplex PCR; TCRdb stores just in-frame clones and leaves some out. The data contain 500,000 to 750,000 clones, approximately 87% of them seen just once; the ten biggest clones take up 0.0095% to 0.013%. The same specimen was also included in a second study, on human thymus T cells.

Sequencing input: thymocytes. Source of these receptors: a boy under three years old with a congenital heart defect.

The chain is built from TRBV6-1 and TRBJ1-2, with 8 bases matching TRBD1. Germline CDR1 reads MNHNS; CDR2 reads SASEGT. The junction had 8 bases not matched to a gene; V was cut back by 4 bases and J by 4 bases. The CDR3 loop spans 15 amino acids. The CDR3 DNA reads TGTGCCAGCAGTGGGAGGGACAGGAGTCTCTATGGCTACACCTTC. It specifies CASSGRDRSLYGYTF.

V and J are TRBV6-1 and TRBJ2-1; TRBD1 matches at 10 bases. V lost 0 bases and J lost 6; bases outside the gene matches: 8. Looked up from germline, CDR1 is MNHNS and CDR2 is SASEGT. The CDR3 sequence is 17 residues long. The CDR3: CASSEAGSGQGSNEQFF. CDR3 nucleotides: TGTGCCAGCAGTGAAGCAGGGTCGGGACAGGGGAGCAATGAGCAGTTCTTC.

The V call is TRBV18, the J call TRBJ1-3; 7 positions match TRBD1. Germline-derived CDR1 and CDR2 are KGHSH and LQKENI. The V gene end was trimmed by 2 bases and the J gene end by 0 bases; junction bases not matched to a gene: 10. The CDR3 is made up of 18 amino acids. CDR3 sequence: CASSPLGDRESSGNTIYF. The CDR3 coding sequence is TGTGCCAGCTCACCATTAGGAGACAGGGAGAGCTCTGGAAACACCATATATTTT.

The CDR3 coding sequence is TGCGCCAGCAGTTGGGACAGGTCTTCCTACGAGCAGTACTTC. This codes for CASSWDRSSYEQYF. The chain carries TRBV5-1 and TRBJ2-7; 8 bases map to TRBD1. The junction had 5 bases not matched to a gene; V was cut back by 5 bases and J by 1 base. Germline V gives CDR1 SGHRS, CDR2 YFSETQ. The CDR3 is 14 residues long. Looking up the rest from reference TRBV5-1 and TRBJ2-7 gives the full variable domain: KAGVTQTPRYLIKTRGQQVTLSCSPISGHRSVSWYQQTPGQGLQFLFEYFSETQRNKGNFPGRFSGRQFSNSRSEMNVSTLELGDSALYLCASSWDRSSYEQYFGPGTRLTVT.

The V and J genes are TRBV10-1 and TRBJ2-1; TRBD1 aligns across 7 bases. Looked up from germline, CDR1 is WNHNN and CDR2 is SYGVQD (reference sequence). The CDR3 spans 15 residues. Trimming took 7 bases from V and 4 from J; bases not matched to a gene: 10. CDR3 sequence (DNA): TGCGCCAGCATCAAACAGGGGTGCCCATACAATGAGCAGTTCTTC. As protein: CASIKQGCPYNEQFF.

The rearrangement links TRBV5-6 to TRBJ2-3; D is ambiguous. Germline CDR1 SGHDT, CDR2 YYEEEE. V was pared by 4 bases and J by 0 bases, with 15 bases between. This CDR3 has 16 residues. This CDR3 is CASSPPASDSTDTQYF. CDR3 DNA sequence: TGTGCCAGCAGCCCCCCAGCGTCGGATAGCACAGATACGCAGTATTTT.

V usage is TRBV11-2 and J usage is TRBJ2-2, with TRBD2 as a possible D gene (5 bases). The V and J ends lost 1 base and 3 bases respectively, with 6 bases between them. Germline V gene lookup returns CDR1 SGHAT and CDR2 FQNNGV. This CDR3 contains 14 residues. The CDR3 sequence: CASSLGGYTGELFF. The CDR3 region has the DNA TGTGCCAGCAGCTTAGGCGGGTACACCGGGGAGCTGTTTTTT.

This chain uses TRBV10-2 with TRBJ2-5, with unresolved D. Looked up from germline, CDR1 is WSHSY and CDR2 is SAAADI. Trimming took 4 bases from V and 7 from J, leaving 25 bases between them. The CDR3 spans 17 residues. CDR3 sequence reads: CASSASARYVKRGTQYF. The CDR3 nucleotides read TGCGCCAGCAGTGCCTCCGCCAGATACGTCAAACGAGGGACCCAGTACTTC.

This rearrangement joins TRBV11-1 to TRBJ2-2; 8 bases align to TRBD2. Trimming at V came to 5 bases and at J to 0 bases, leaving 8 bases not matched to a gene. Germline V gene data show CDR1 as SGHAT and CDR2 as FQDESV (reference sequence). The CDR3 is made up of 17 amino acids. CDR3 nucleotides: TGTGCCAGCAGCCACAAAAAAGCGGGAGCGAACACCGGGGAGCTGTTTTTT. This sequence encodes CASSHKKAGANTGELFF.

The V and J genes are TRBV4-3 and TRBJ1-5; 7 bases are shared with TRBD1. V dropped 1 base and J dropped 3; count of bases not matched to a gene: 12. The CDR3 has 18 amino acids. Germline V lookup: CDR1 LGHNA, CDR2 YSLEER. CDR3 in DNA: TGCGCCAGCAGCCAAGCCTTAACCGGGACAGTTATCAATCAGCCCCAGCATTTT. Translating it yields CASSQALTGTVINQPQHF.

This clone was recorded once. This chain uses TRBV4-3 with TRBJ2-1; 13 nucleotides match TRBD2. The V gene end was trimmed by 3 bases and the J gene end by 12 bases; junction bases not matched to a gene: 11. Germline CDR1 reads LGHNA; CDR2 reads YSLEER. The CDR3 totals 16 residues. The CDR3 bases are TGCGCCAGCAGCCAGGGGACTAGCGGGAACACACTGGGGCAGTTCTTC. It is translated as CASSQGTSGNTLGQFF.

This chain connects TRBV1 to TRBJ2-7; the table's D gene call, TRBD2, was not cross checked with the DNA. TRBV1 is reported as a pseudogene. This CDR3 has 19 amino acids. The CDR3 nucleotides are TGCACCAGCAGCCAAGATGGTCAAGGACTAGCGGGTGCCTCCTACGAGCAGTACTTC. It specifies CTSSQDGQGLAGASYEQYF.

The CDR3 spells CASSPRQDAGELFF. CDR3 DNA: TGTGCCAGCAGCCCTCGACAGGACGCCGGGGAGCTGTTTTTT. This chain uses TRBV5-4 with TRBJ2-2, with a tentative D call TRBD1 (6 bases). V was cut by 4 bases and J by 6 bases, with 13 bases left in between. CDR3 size: 14 residues. The germline CDR1 and CDR2 sequences are SGHNT and YYREEE (reference sequence).

The J gene is TRBJ1-2, the V gene TRBV11-2; D perhaps matches TRBD1 (6 bases). Between the trimmed V and J ends, which lost 3 bases and 0 bases, there was a span of 20 bases. This CDR3 comprises 18 residues. The V gene's germline CDR1 is SGHAT and CDR2 FQNNGV. CDR3 sequence: CASSFWDTNIGSNYGYTF. CDR3 DNA sequence: TGTGCCAGCAGCTTCTGGGACACCAACATCGGATCTAACTATGGCTACACCTTC.

This chain uses TRBV9 with TRBJ2-1; 11 nucleotides align to TRBD2. CDR1 SGDLS and CDR2 YYNGEE come from the germline V gene. CDR3 length: 16 amino acids. V was pared by 4 bases and J by 6 bases, with 9 bases of the junction left unmatched. Here the CDR3 DNA reads TGTGCCAGCAGCCCACGAAGTAGCGGGAGGGCCAATGAGCAGTTCTTC. As protein: CASSPRSSGRANEQFF.

J is TRBJ2-1 and V is TRBV9; weak D call: TRBD1 (5 bases). V was shortened by 1 base and J by 6 bases, with 8 bases between the two germline ends. CDR3 size: 13 residues. Germline V gene data show CDR1 as SGDLS and CDR2 as YYNGEE. DNA for the CDR3: TGTGCCAGCAGCGTATCTCAGGGCAATGAGCAGTTCTTC. The encoded protein is CASSVSQGNEQFF.

The rearrangement links TRBV6-5 to TRBJ2-7; 8 bases agree with TRBD2. Germline V gene lookup returns CDR1 MNHEY and CDR2 SVGAGI. This CDR3 spans 13 amino acids. The J segment lost 4 bases and the V segment lost 8 bases, leaving 7 bases of the junction unmatched. The CDR3 spells CASRGGSGYEQYF. In DNA, the CDR3 is TGTGCCAGCCGGGGGGGGTCCGGGTACGAGCAGTACTTC.

The CDR3 protein is CASSLGGRGTLAGDTDTQYF. The CDR3 DNA follows: TGTGCCAGCAGCTTAGGTGGGAGGGGCACACTAGCGGGAGACACAGATACGCAGTATTTT. This chain links TRBV7-8 with TRBJ2-3, with 11 bases identical to TRBD2. Germline V gene lookup returns CDR1 SGHVS and CDR2 FQNEAQ. This CDR3 region has 20 residues. V lost 1 base, J lost 2 bases, and 14 bases stayed unmatched.

The chain uses TRBV5-1 and TRBJ2-1; D might be TRBD2 (5 bases). This CDR3 spans 14 amino acids. Germline assignment: CDR1 SGHRS and CDR2 YFSETQ. V gave up 0 bases and J gave up 6 bases, with 10 bases separating them. The CDR3 spells CASSLGGLSNEQFF. In nucleotides, the CDR3 is TGCGCCAGCAGCTTGGGTGGACTTTCCAATGAGCAGTTCTTC. Full variable domain (remainder filled in from reference TRBV5-1 and TRBJ2-1): KAGVTQTPRYLIKTRGQQVTLSCSPISGHRSVSWYQQTPGQGLQFLFEYFSETQRNKGNFPGRFSGRQFSNSRSEMNVSTLELGDSALYLCASSLGGLSNEQFFGPGTRLTVL.

The chain carries TRBV19 and TRBJ1-1, with TRBD1 matching over 7 bases. The CDR3 length is 15 residues. The trim removed 10 bases at V and 0 bases at J, leaving 11 bases unmatched. Per germline, CDR1 LNHDA and CDR2 SQIVND (reference sequence). The CDR3 DNA is TGTGCCACCCACCAAACAGGGGACATGAACACTGAAGCTTTCTTT. Its protein is CATHQTGDMNTEAFF.

The chain links TRBV28 to TRBJ2-3, with a possible D match to TRBD1 (5 bases). The V gene's germline CDR1 is MDHEN and CDR2 SYDVKM. Trimming left V 5 bases short and J 0 bases short, with 9 bases between. The CDR3 runs to 14 residues. In nucleotides, the CDR3 is TGTGCCAGCAGTCCCGACAGTAGCACAGATACGCAGTATTTT. It encodes CASSPDSSTDTQYF.

This chain links TRBV15 with TRBJ2-7; 9 bases line up with TRBD1. The CDR3 has 19 amino acids. From germline, CDR1 is LNHNV and CDR2 YYDKDF (reference sequence). Germline trimming cut 0 bases from V and 4 bases from J; bases unmatched to any gene: 16. CDR3 DNA sequence: TGTGCCACCAGCAGAGATCGGTCTACGGGGGACAGGGCGATGTACGAGCAGTACTTC. It encodes CATSRDRSTGDRAMYEQYF.

The J gene is TRBJ1-1, the V gene TRBV30; D perhaps matches TRBD1 (6 bases). The V end lost 0 bases, the J end lost 3 bases, and 11 bases lay between the germline ends. The CDR3 consists of 14 residues. Germline-derived CDR1 and CDR2 are GTSNPN and SVGIG (reference sequence). CDR3 region: CAWSVREGDTEAFF. In nucleotides, the CDR3 is TGTGCCTGGAGTGTACGAGAGGGGGACACTGAAGCTTTCTTT. Together with reference TRBV30 and TRBJ1-1, the CDR3 gives the full variable domain: SQTIHQWPATLVQPVGSPLSLECTVEGTSNPNLYWYRQAAGRGLQLLFYSVGIGQISSEVPQNLSASRPQDRQFILSSKKLLLSDSGFYLCAWSVREGDTEAFFGQGTRLTVV.

The chain uses TRBV28 and TRBJ2-7; 9 bases fit TRBD1. The germline CDR1 and CDR2 sequences are MDHEN and SYDVKM. Losses at the gene ends were 11 bases for V and 4 bases for J; bases not matched to a gene: 15. The CDR3 is 15 amino acids. The CDR3 DNA reads as TGTGCCGCCGGGGGATTCCGGGACAGGGCATACGAGCAGTACTTC. Encoded protein: CAAGGFRDRAYEQYF.

The CDR3 is CASSWEGTGERDTQYF. CDR3 nucleotide sequence: TGTGCCAGCAGCTGGGAGGGGACAGGCGAAAGAGATACGCAGTATTTT. The rearrangement uses TRBV11-3 and TRBJ2-3; a weak D match, TRBD1 (8 bases). CDR1 and CDR2 from the germline V gene are SGHNT and YENEEA. CDR3 length: 16 amino acids. Trimming removed 4 bases at V and 5 bases at J, with 19 bases between.

The chain uses TRBV25-1 and TRBJ1-1; D remains ambiguous. Looked up from germline, CDR1 is MGHDK and CDR2 is SYGVNS. The CDR3 spans 11 residues. DNA of the CDR3: TGTGCGACCAGCCAGGACACTGAAGCTTTCTTT. Its protein is CATSQDTEAFF.

The chain couples TRBV6-6 to TRBJ1-5; tentatively, D is TRBD1 (5 bases). Trimming stripped 5 bases from V and 4 bases from J, with 18 bases between. Germline CDR1 reads MNHNY; CDR2 reads SVGAGI (reference sequence). This CDR3 contains 16 residues. The CDR3 loop reads CASSRGDLPNNQPQHF. In nucleotides, the CDR3 is TGTGCCAGCAGTCGCGGGGACCTTCCTAATAATCAGCCCCAGCATTTT.

Here the CDR3 reads CASSAGLAGVREQYF. Written as DNA, the CDR3 is TGTGCCAGCAGCGCGGGACTAGCGGGAGTGAGGGAGCAGTACTTC. The chain employs TRBV7-2 and TRBJ2-7, with 14 bases lining up with TRBD2. CDR1 is SGHTA and CDR2 is FQGNSA in the germline V gene. The CDR3 runs 15 residues. V dropped 5 bases and J dropped 7; count of bases not matched to a gene: 7.

For the CDR3, the DNA is TGTGCCAGCTACCCCTTACCGGGACTAGCGGCCACGAGCTCCTACAATGAGCAGTTCTTC. Its translation: CASYPLPGLAATSSYNEQFF. This chain joins TRBV18 and TRBJ2-1; 11 nucleotides match TRBD2. The V gene end was trimmed by 7 bases and the J gene end by 0 bases; junction bases not matched to a gene: 17. CDR3 length: 20 amino acids. Germline CDR1 and CDR2: KGHSH and LQKENI. Complete variable domain (other parts from reference TRBV18 and TRBJ2-1): NAGVMQNPRHLVRRRGQEARLRCSPMKGHSHVYWYRQLPEEGLKFMVYLQKENIIDESGMPKERFSAEFPKEGPSILRIQQVVRGDSAAYFCASYPLPGLAATSSYNEQFFGPGTRLTVL.